This T cell receptor (beta chain) appears in the sequencing data of a study of T cells expressing NK-cell markers. TCRdb re-called the 5' RACE reads and gives one entry per CDR3 protein, without DNA. The listing contains about 550,000 distinct CDR3 sequences. The sequence derives from a man younger than 35 in good health. Material: blood T cells: a sorted CD56 or NKG2C T cell subset, CD4+ or CD8+ T cells, or bulk PBMC T cells (not recorded which).

The CDR3 loop is CASSLEQGIANQPQHF. The genes are TRBV7-6 and TRBJ1-5; without DNA, the TCRdb call of TRBD1 cannot be checked. The CDR3 covers 16 residues. CDR1 and CDR2 (germline): SGHVS, FNYEAQ. The whole variable domain, filled in from reference TRBV7-6 and TRBJ1-5, reads GAGVSQSPRYKVTKRGQDVALRCDPISGHVSLYWYRQALGQGPEFLTYFNYEAQQDKSGLPNDRFSAERPEGSISTLTIQRTEQRDSAMYRCASSLEQGIANQPQHFGDGTRLSIL.